A selection of T cell receptor beta chains follows, all from one sample in a study of blood T cells in healthy people across ages. TCRdb ran MiXCR on the 5' RACE reads and lists one entry per CDR3 protein. The data show fewer than 800,000 distinct CDR3 sequences, 20% to 25% seen once. The data also belong to a second study, concerning T cells of mothers and their children.

Sequencing was performed on blood. The receptors derive from a boy aged 5-17 years in good health. Both conserved end residues are part of each CDR3. The D gene is left open where the match is weak. The size field is filled for only some rows; it gives once, few, many or a size class.

v_call: TRBV12-3/TRBV12-4
j_call: TRBJ2-1
d_call: -
clone_size: -
cdr3_nt: TGTGCCAGCAGTTTTCTAGAAGAGGAGTTCTTC
cdr3_aa: CASSFLEEEFF

v_call: TRBV4-3
j_call: TRBJ2-7
d_call: -
clone_size: few
cdr3_nt: TGCGCCAGCAGCCAAGATGGGGACGCGACCTCCTACGAGCAGTACTTC
cdr3_aa: CASSQDGDATSYEQYF

v_call: TRBV28
j_call: TRBJ2-3
d_call: TRBD2
clone_size: few
cdr3_nt: TGTGCCAGCAGTTTAGGGGCGGGAGTTCGTGGCACAGATACGCAGTATTTT
cdr3_aa: CASSLGAGVRGTDTQYF

v_call: TRBV7-9
j_call: TRBJ2-3
d_call: -
clone_size: -
cdr3_nt: TGTGCCAGCAGCCCCGTCGGCAGGGAGGCAGATACGCAGTATTTT
cdr3_aa: CASSPVGREADTQYF

v_call: TRBV7-2
j_call: TRBJ2-1
d_call: TRBD2
clone_size: many
cdr3_nt: TGTGCCAGCAGTTTATCGGGGGGTGAGCAGTTCTTC
cdr3_aa: CASSLSGGEQFF

v_call: TRBV3-1
j_call: TRBJ2-5
d_call: TRBD2
clone_size: -
cdr3_nt: TGTGCCAGCAGCCAGTCCGGCACTAGCGGGAGAAAGGAGACCCAGTACTTC
cdr3_aa: CASSQSGTSGRKETQYF

v_call: TRBV6-1
j_call: TRBJ2-5
d_call: -
clone_size: few
cdr3_nt: TGTGCCAGCAGTGGGTGGACCCCAGAGACCCAGTACTTC
cdr3_aa: CASSGWTPETQYF

v_call: TRBV7-2
j_call: TRBJ2-3
d_call: -
clone_size: few
cdr3_nt: TGTGCCAGCGGCAGGGTATGGACAGATACGCAGTATTTT
cdr3_aa: CASGRVWTDTQYF

v_call: TRBV4-3
j_call: TRBJ2-7
d_call: TRBD2
clone_size: few
cdr3_nt: TGCGCCAGCAGCCCTCGAATAGCGGGGGCCTACGAGCAGTACTTC
cdr3_aa: CASSPRIAGAYEQYF

v_call: TRBV4-2
j_call: TRBJ2-3
d_call: -
clone_size: -
cdr3_nt: TGTGCCAGCAGCCAAGAACCCGGAGGCACAGATACGCAGTATTTT
cdr3_aa: CASSQEPGGTDTQYF

v_call: TRBV29-1
j_call: TRBJ1-1
d_call: -
clone_size: many
cdr3_nt: TGCAGCGTTGAAAAGGGGGACCTCTACACTGAAGCTTTCTTT
cdr3_aa: CSVEKGDLYTEAFF